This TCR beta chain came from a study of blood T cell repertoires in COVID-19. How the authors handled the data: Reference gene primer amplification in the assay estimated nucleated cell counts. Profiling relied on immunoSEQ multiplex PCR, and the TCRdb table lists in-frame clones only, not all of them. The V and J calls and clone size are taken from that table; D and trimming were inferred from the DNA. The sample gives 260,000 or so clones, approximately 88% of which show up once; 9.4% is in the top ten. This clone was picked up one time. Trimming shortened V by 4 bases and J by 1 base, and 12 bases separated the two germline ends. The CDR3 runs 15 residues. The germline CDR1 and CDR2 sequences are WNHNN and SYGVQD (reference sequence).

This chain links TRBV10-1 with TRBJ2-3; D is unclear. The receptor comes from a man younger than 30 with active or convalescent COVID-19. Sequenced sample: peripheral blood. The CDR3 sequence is CASSAGILRTDTQYF. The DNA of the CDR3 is TGCGCCAGCAGTGCTGGCATCTTACGCACAGATACGCAGTATTTT.